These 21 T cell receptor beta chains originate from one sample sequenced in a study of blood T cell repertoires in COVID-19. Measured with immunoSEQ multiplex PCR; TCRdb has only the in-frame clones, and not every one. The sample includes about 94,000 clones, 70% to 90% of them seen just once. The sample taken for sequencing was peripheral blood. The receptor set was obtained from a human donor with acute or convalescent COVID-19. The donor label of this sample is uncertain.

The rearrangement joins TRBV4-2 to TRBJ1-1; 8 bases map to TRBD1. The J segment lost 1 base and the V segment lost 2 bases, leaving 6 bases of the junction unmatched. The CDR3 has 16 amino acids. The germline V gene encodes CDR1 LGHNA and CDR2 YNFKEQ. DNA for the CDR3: TGTGCCAGCAGCCAAACTGGACAGGGAGCGAACACTGAAGCTTTCTTT. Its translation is CASSQTGQGANTEAFF.

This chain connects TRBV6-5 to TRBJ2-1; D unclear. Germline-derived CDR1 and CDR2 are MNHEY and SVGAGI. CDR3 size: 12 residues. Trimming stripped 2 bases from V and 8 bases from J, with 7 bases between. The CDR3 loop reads CASSYGGDEQFF. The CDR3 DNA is TGTGCCAGCAGTTACGGCGGAGATGAGCAGTTCTTC.

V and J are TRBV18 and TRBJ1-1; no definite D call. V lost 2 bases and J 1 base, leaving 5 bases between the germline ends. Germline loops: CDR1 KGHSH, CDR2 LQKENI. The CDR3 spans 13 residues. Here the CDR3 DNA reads TGTGCCAGCTCACCATTCGGGAACACTGAAGCTTTCTTT. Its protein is CASSPFGNTEAFF.

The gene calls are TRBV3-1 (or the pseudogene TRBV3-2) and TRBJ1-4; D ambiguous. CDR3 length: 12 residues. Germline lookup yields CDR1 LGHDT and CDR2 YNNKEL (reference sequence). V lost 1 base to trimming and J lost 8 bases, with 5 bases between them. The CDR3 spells CASSQAGEKLFF. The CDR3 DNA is TGTGCCAGCAGCCAAGCGGGGGAAAAACTGTTTTTT.

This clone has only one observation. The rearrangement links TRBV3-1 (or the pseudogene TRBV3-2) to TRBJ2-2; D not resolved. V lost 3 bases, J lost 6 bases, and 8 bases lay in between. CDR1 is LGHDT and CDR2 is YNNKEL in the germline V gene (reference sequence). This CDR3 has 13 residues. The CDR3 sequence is CASSQLTAGELFF. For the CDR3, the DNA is TGTGCCAGCAGCCAGCTAACAGCCGGGGAGCTGTTTTTT.

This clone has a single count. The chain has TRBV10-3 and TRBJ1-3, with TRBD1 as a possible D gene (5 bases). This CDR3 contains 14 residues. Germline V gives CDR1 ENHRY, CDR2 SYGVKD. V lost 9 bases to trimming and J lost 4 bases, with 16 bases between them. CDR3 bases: TGTGCCATGAGCGTCGGGGGAAGGGGAAACACCATATATTTT. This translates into CAMSVGGRGNTIYF.

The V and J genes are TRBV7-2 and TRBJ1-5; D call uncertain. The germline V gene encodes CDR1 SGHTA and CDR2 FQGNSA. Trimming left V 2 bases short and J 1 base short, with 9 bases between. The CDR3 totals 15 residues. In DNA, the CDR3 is TGTGCCAGCAGCTTAAGCGGGATGAGCAATCAGCCCCAGCATTTT. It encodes CASSLSGMSNQPQHF.

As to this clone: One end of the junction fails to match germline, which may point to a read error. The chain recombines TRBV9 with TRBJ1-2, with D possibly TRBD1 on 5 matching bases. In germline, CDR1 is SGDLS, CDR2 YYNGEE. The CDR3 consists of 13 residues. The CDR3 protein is CASSASPGLDPSF. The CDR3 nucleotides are TGTGCCAGCAGCGCTTCCCCGGGACTTGATCCTTCCTTC.

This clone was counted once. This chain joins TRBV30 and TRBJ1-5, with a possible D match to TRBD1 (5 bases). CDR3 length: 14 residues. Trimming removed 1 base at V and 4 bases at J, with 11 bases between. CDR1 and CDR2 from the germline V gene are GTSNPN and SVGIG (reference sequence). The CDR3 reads CAWSEEGLNQPQHF. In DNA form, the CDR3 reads TGTGCCTGGAGTGAGGAGGGGCTTAATCAGCCCCAGCATTTT.

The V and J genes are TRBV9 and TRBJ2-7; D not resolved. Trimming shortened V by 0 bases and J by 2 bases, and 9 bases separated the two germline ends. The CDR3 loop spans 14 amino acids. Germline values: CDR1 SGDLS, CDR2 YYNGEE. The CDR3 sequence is CASSVVPEPYEQYF. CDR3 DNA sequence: TGTGCCAGCAGCGTAGTGCCGGAGCCCTACGAGCAGTACTTC.

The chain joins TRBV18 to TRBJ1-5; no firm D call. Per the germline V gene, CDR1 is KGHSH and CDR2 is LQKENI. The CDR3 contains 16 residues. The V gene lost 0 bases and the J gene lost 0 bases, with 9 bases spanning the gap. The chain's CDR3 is CASSPPGGHSNQPQHF. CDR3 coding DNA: TGTGCCAGCTCACCACCGGGAGGGCATAGCAATCAGCCCCAGCATTTT.

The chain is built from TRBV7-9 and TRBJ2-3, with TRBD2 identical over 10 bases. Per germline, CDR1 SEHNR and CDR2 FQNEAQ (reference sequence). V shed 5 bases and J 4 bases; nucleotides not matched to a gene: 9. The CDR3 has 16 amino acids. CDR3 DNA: TGTGCCAGCAGCAGAACTATAGCGGGGGGATCAGATACGCAGTATTTT. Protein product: CASSRTIAGGSDTQYF.

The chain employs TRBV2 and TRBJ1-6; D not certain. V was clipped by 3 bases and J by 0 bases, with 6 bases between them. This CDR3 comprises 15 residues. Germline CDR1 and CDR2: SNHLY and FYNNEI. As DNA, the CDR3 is TGTGCCAGCAGTGATTGGAGCTCCTATAATTCACCCCTCCACTTT. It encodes CASSDWSSYNSPLHF.

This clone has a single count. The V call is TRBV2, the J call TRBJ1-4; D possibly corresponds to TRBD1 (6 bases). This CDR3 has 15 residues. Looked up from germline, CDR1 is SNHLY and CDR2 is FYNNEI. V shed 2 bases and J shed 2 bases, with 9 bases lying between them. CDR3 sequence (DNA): TGTGCCAGCAGTGAAACAGGGATGACTAATGAAAAACTGTTTTTT. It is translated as CASSETGMTNEKLFF.

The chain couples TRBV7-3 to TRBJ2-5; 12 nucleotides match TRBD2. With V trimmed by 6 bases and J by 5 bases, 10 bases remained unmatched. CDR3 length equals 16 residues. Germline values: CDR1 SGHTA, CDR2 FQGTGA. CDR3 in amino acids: CASRRTSGASFETQYF. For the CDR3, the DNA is TGTGCCAGCAGGAGGACTAGCGGGGCGTCGTTCGAGACCCAGTACTTC.

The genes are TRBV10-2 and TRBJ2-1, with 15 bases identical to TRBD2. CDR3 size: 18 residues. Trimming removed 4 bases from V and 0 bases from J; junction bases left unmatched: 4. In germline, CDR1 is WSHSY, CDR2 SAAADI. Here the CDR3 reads CASSGGLAGGSSYNEQFF. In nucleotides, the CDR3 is TGCGCCAGCAGTGGGGGACTAGCGGGGGGAAGCTCCTACAATGAGCAGTTCTTC.

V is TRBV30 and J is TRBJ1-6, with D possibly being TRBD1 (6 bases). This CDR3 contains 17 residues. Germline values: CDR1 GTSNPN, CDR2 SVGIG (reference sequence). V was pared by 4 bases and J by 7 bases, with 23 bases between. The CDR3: CAWILAGRGLGNSPLHF. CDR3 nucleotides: TGTGCCTGGATCTTGGCGGGCAGGGGATTGGGGAATTCACCCCTCCACTTT.

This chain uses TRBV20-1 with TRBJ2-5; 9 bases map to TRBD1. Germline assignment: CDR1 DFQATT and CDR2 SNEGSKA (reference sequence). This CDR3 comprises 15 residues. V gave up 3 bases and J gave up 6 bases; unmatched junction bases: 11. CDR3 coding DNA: TGCAGTGCTAGTCGTGCTGGACAGGGGTTGCAGACCCAGTACTTC. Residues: CSASRAGQGLQTQYF.

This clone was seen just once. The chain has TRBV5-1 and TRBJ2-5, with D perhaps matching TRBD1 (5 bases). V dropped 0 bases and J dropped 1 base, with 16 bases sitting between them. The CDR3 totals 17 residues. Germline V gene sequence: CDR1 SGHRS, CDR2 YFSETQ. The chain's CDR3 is CASSLAGALRPQETQYF. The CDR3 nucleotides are TGCGCCAGCAGCTTGGCTGGGGCTCTCAGGCCCCAAGAGACCCAGTACTTC. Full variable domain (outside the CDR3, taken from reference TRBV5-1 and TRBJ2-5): KAGVTQTPRYLIKTRGQQVTLSCSPISGHRSVSWYQQTPGQGLQFLFEYFSETQRNKGNFPGRFSGRQFSNSRSEMNVSTLELGDSALYLCASSLAGALRPQETQYFGPGTRLLVL.

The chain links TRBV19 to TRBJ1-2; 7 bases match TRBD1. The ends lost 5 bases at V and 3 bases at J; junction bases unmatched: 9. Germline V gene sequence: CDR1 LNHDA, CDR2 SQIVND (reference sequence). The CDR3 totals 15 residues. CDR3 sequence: CASSHHRQGDYGYTF. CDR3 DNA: TGTGCCAGTAGTCACCATCGACAGGGTGACTATGGCTACACCTTC.

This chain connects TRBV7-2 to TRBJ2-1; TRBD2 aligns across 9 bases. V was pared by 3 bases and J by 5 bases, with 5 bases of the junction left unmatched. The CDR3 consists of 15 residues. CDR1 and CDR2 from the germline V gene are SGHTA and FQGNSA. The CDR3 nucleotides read TGTGCCAGCAGCTTCCAGCGGGGGGCCCACAATGAGCAGTTCTTC. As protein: CASSFQRGAHNEQFF.